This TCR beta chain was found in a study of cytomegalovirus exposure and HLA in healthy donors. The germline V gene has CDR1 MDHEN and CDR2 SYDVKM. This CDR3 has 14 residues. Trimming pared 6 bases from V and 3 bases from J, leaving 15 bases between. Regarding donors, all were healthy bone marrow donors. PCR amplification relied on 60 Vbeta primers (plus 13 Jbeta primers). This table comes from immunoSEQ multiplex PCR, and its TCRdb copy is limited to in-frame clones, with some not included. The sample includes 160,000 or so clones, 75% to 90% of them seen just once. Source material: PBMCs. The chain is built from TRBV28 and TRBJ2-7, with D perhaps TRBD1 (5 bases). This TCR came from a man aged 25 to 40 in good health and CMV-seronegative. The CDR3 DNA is TGTGCCAGCAGGTCCGCAGGGCAGAACTACGAGCAGTACTTC. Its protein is CASRSAGQNYEQYF.